Listed here are 19 T cell receptor beta chains from one sample, sequenced in a study of CD8+ T cells in alopecia areata (dated by TCRdb to the late 2010s). Library preparation employed the immunoSEQ multiplex PCR assay. RNA was extracted from all samples and reverse transcribed into cDNA, which served as template for TCR sequencing. TCRdb re-hosts the immuneACCESS table, in-frame sequences only. Its copies lack some clones; in the studies checked, an unresolved V gene accounts for under half of them, and the cause for the rest is not known. Counted in this sample were approximately 99,000 clones; around 59% of them appeared once. The top ten constitute 20% to 25% of the sample. Sequencing was done on a sample of CD8+ T cells sorted from blood. Receptors were obtained from a human donor in good health.

This clone was counted between two and nine times. This chain joins TRBV7-2 and TRBJ2-5; D may be TRBD1 or TRBD2 (5 bases each). CDR1 is SGHTA, CDR2 FQGNSA, per germline. This CDR3 spans 16 amino acids. V lost 2 bases and J 8 bases, leaving 21 bases between the germline ends. Here the CDR3 reads CASSLLWGSYGGTQYF. The CDR3 DNA is TGTGCCAGCAGCTTATTATGGGGGTCGTATGGGGGTACCCAGTACTTC.

This clone was seen a few times. V is TRBV9 and J is TRBJ2-3; 12 bases line up with TRBD2. Per germline, CDR1 SGDLS and CDR2 YYNGEE. This CDR3 region has 17 residues. Losses at the gene ends were 4 bases for V and 2 bases for J; bases not matched to a gene: 8. CDR3 region: CASSPRTSGDLTDTQYF. The CDR3 bases are TGTGCCAGCAGCCCCAGGACTAGCGGGGACCTCACAGATACGCAGTATTTT.

The gene calls are TRBV2 and TRBJ1-2; 7 positions agree with TRBD1. V trimming: 8 bases; J trimming: 4 bases; junction bases outside the gene matches: 10. This CDR3 contains 14 residues. Germline lookup yields CDR1 SNHLY and CDR2 FYNNEI. The CDR3 region has the DNA TGTGCCAGCGGATCCGGGACAGAGGTCTATGGCTACACCTTC. It specifies CASGSGTEVYGYTF.

The chain couples TRBV27 to TRBJ2-5; maybe TRBD2 (5 bases). The V gene lost 0 bases and the J gene lost 5 bases, with 13 bases spanning the gap. The CDR3 has 15 residues. The germline V gene has CDR1 MNHEY and CDR2 SMNVEV (reference sequence). The chain's CDR3 is CASSLSWLARETQYF. The CDR3 DNA reads TGTGCCAGCAGTTTATCGTGGCTAGCCCGTGAGACCCAGTACTTC.

V gene TRBV7-9 combines with J gene TRBJ1-1; D remains unclear. V lost 1 base, J lost 4 bases, and 7 bases lay in between. The CDR3 is 13 amino acids. The germline CDR1 and CDR2 sequences are SEHNR and FQNEAQ (reference sequence). The CDR3 DNA is TGTGCCAGCAGCTTAGGTTTGGGCACTGAAGCTTTCTTT. As protein: CASSLGLGTEAFF. Looking up the rest from reference TRBV7-9 and TRBJ1-1 gives the full variable domain: DTGVSQNPRHKITKRGQNVTFRCDPISEHNRLYWYRQTLGQGPEFLTYFQNEAQLEKSRLLSDRFSAERPKGSFSTLEIQRTEQGDSAMYLCASSLGLGTEAFFGQGTRLTVV.

The CDR3 DNA reads as TGTGCCAGCAGCTTTTCCCCTCCCAGTACGCAGTATTTT. This gives the protein CASSFSPPSTQYF. The chain is built from TRBV7-9 and TRBJ2-3; D unclear. The length of the CDR3 is 13 residues. V lost 3 bases and J 8 bases, leaving 12 bases between the germline ends. In germline, CDR1 is SEHNR, CDR2 FQNEAQ (reference sequence).

The chain is built from TRBV15 and TRBJ2-1; D ambiguous. The CDR3 runs to 15 residues. The V end lost 7 bases, the J end lost 4 bases, and 17 bases lay between the germline ends. Germline V gene sequence: CDR1 LNHNV, CDR2 YYDKDF (reference sequence). CDR3 nucleotide sequence: TGTGCCACCACGCCTGAACAAGAAGGTTACAATGAGCAGTTCTTC. Translation gives CATTPEQEGYNEQFF.

J is TRBJ2-5 and V is TRBV29-1, with D perhaps given as TRBD1 or TRBD2 (5 bases each). Trimming took off 6 bases at V and 7 bases at J, with 15 bases between the two ends. Per the germline V gene, CDR1 is SQVTM and CDR2 is ANQGSEA. The CDR3 consists of 12 residues. This CDR3 is CSVDTGAGTQYF. The CDR3 nucleotides read TGCAGCGTAGACACAGGTGCGGGGACCCAGTACTTC.

This clone was counted only a few times. V usage is TRBV25-1 and J usage is TRBJ2-7, with TRBD2 identical over 8 bases. Trimming at V came to 6 bases and at J to 7 bases, leaving 8 bases not matched to a gene. Germline V lookup: CDR1 MGHDK, CDR2 SYGVNS. The CDR3 consists of 13 residues. The CDR3 is CASRPPGLGEQYF. The DNA of the CDR3 is TGTGCCAGCAGACCCCCGGGACTAGGGGAGCAGTACTTC.

This clone was observed once. This chain uses TRBV27 with TRBJ1-5, with 12 bases aligning to TRBD1. The CDR3 runs 16 residues. CDR1 is MNHEY, CDR2 SMNVEV, per germline (reference sequence). J was trimmed by 2 bases and V by 2 bases; bases with no gene match: 1. CDR3 loop: CASSLGTGGGNQPQHF. The CDR3 DNA sequence: TGTGCCAGCAGTTTAGGGACAGGGGGCGGCAATCAGCCCCAGCATTTT.

This clone was detected only once. This chain connects TRBV9 to TRBJ1-4; D is unresolved. The V and J ends lost 3 bases and 7 bases respectively, with 16 bases between them. Germline CDR1 SGDLS, CDR2 YYNGEE. This CDR3 has 15 residues. This chain's CDR3 is CASSAGSVAGEKLFF. The CDR3, as DNA: TGTGCCAGCAGCGCAGGATCGGTGGCGGGTGAAAAACTGTTTTTT.

The V and J genes are TRBV5-6 and TRBJ2-5; D is possibly TRBD1 (6 bases). V was trimmed by 5 bases and J by 5 bases, leaving 16 bases between them. The CDR3 contains 14 residues. Looked up from germline, CDR1 is SGHDT and CDR2 is YYEEEE. The CDR3 is CASSFPTGRETQYF. In DNA form, the CDR3 reads TGTGCCAGCAGTTTTCCGACAGGTCGGGAGACCCAGTACTTC.

The CDR3 protein is CASEGWHTNTEAFF. The CDR3 DNA follows: TGTGCCAGTGAGGGGTGGCACACGAACACTGAAGCTTTCTTT. The V call is TRBV13, the J call TRBJ1-1; D may be TRBD1 (5 bases). With 9 bases removed from V and 1 base from J, the gap between germline ends came to 15 bases. The CDR3 is 14 amino acids. Germline lookup yields CDR1 PRHDT and CDR2 FYEKMQ (reference sequence).

The chain links TRBV23-1 to TRBJ1-5, with no clear D. TRBV23-1 is assigned to the ORF class and has an uncertain function. V was cut by 8 bases and J by 0 bases, with 17 bases left in between. The CDR3 is 16 residues long. CDR3 protein: CASGRRGANSNQPQHF. In DNA form, the CDR3 reads TGCGCCAGCGGGCGCCGGGGAGCAAATAGCAATCAGCCCCAGCATTTT.

CDR3 DNA: TGTGCCAGCCCCTCGGTGGCGGGGGGGCATGGTACGCAGTATTTT. Translation: CASPSVAGGHGTQYF. This sequence joins TRBV7-3 and TRBJ2-3, with TRBD2 matching 9 bases. V trimming: 8 bases; J trimming: 8 bases; junction bases outside the gene matches: 14. CDR3 length: 15 amino acids. Germline assignment: CDR1 SGHTA and CDR2 FQGTGA.

This clone appeared many times. The V gene is TRBV6-5, the J gene TRBJ1-4; a possible D gene is TRBD1 (5 bases). The V and J ends lost 0 bases and 8 bases respectively, with 7 bases between them. The CDR3 consists of 13 residues. Germline V lookup: CDR1 MNHEY, CDR2 SVGAGI. The CDR3 loop reads CASSYSGVEKLFF. Written as DNA, the CDR3 is TGTGCCAGCAGTTACTCGGGGGTGGAAAAACTGTTTTTT.

This clone was counted once. The chain recombines TRBV5-6 with TRBJ2-1; TRBD1 matches 7 bases. Germline CDR1 reads SGHDT; CDR2 reads YYEEEE. J was trimmed by 2 bases and V by 0 bases; bases with no gene match: 11. This CDR3 is built from 18 residues. The CDR3 sequence is CASSLGNRGQAPYNEQFF. The CDR3 DNA sequence: TGTGCCAGCAGCTTGGGGAACAGGGGACAAGCGCCCTACAATGAGCAGTTCTTC.

The rearrangement uses TRBV15 and TRBJ1-5, with D uncertain. From germline, CDR1 is LNHNV and CDR2 YYDKDF (reference sequence). V lost 1 base, J lost 5 bases, and 27 bases lay in between. This CDR3 has 20 residues. The CDR3 here is CATSRGTSPERGASYQPQHF. The CDR3 DNA sequence: TGTGCCACCAGCAGAGGAACCTCGCCCGAGCGGGGAGCGAGCTATCAGCCCCAGCATTTT.

The chain has TRBV27 and TRBJ2-5; no firm D call. Germline CDR1 MNHEY, CDR2 SMNVEV (reference sequence). Deletions cut 0 bases from V and 2 bases from J, with 4 bases between. This CDR3 is built from 13 residues. The CDR3 DNA reads as TGTGCCAGCAGTTTATCTGGACAAGAGACCCAGTACTTC. Protein: CASSLSGQETQYF.